The 18 T cell receptor beta chains below were found in one sample sequenced in a study of CD8 T cells in Susac syndrome. With random hexamers, roughly 0.5 to 1 ug RNA was reverse transcribed. TCRdb itself ran the immunoSEQ multiplex PCR reads through MiXCR, one entry per CDR3 protein. This table holds more than 95,000 distinct CDR3 sequences, approximately 93% found once. The sample taken for sequencing was CD4+ T cells from PBMCs. These receptor sequences come from a human donor with multiple sclerosis.

This clonotype is a singleton in its sample. This rearrangement joins TRBV18 to TRBJ1-1; D unclear. CDR1 and CDR2 from the germline V gene are KGHSH and LQKENI. The CDR3 contains 15 residues. V was cut by 3 bases and J by 6 bases, with 17 bases left in between. Here the CDR3 reads CASSPTSGSRAEAFF. CDR3 DNA: TGTGCCAGCTCACCTACGTCGGGGTCTAGGGCTGAAGCTTTCTTT.

This chain uses TRBV27 with TRBJ2-4; D possibly matches TRBD1 or TRBD2 (6 bases each). Per the germline V gene, CDR1 is MNHEY and CDR2 is SMNVEV (reference sequence). Trimming took 8 bases from V and 6 from J, leaving 11 bases between them. This CDR3 spans 12 amino acids. CDR3: CASSPGANIQYF. CDR3 coding DNA: TGTGCCAGCTCCCCGGGGGCAAACATTCAGTACTTC.

The V gene is TRBV5-4, the J gene TRBJ1-1; D might be TRBD1 (6 bases). Germline-derived CDR1 and CDR2 are SGHNT and YYREEE (reference sequence). This CDR3 spans 13 amino acids. V gave up 3 bases and J gave up 8 bases, with 14 bases separating them. The CDR3 loop reads CASSSAGQLEAFF. The CDR3 nucleotides are TGTGCCAGCAGCTCCGCCGGACAGTTGGAAGCTTTCTTT.

V gene TRBV6-5 combines with J gene TRBJ2-5; D is uncertain. Per the germline V gene, CDR1 is MNHEY and CDR2 is SVGAGI. The germline V and J ends were trimmed by 2 bases and 2 bases, with 12 bases remaining between them. The CDR3 runs 15 residues. This CDR3 is CASSYAQVKQETQYF. DNA of the CDR3: TGTGCCAGCAGTTACGCTCAGGTGAAACAAGAGACCCAGTACTTC.

The chain recombines TRBV3-1 with TRBJ2-1, with D possibly TRBD2 on 5 matching bases. The ends were cut back, 3 bases at V and 7 bases at J, with 10 bases in the middle. CDR1 and CDR2 (germline): LGHDT, YNNKEL (reference sequence). The CDR3 is made up of 13 amino acids. The CDR3 reads CASSHKTGNEQFF. The DNA of the CDR3 is TGTGCCAGCAGCCATAAAACGGGGAATGAGCAGTTCTTC.

This sequence joins TRBV12-3 or TRBV12-4 and TRBJ2-4, with D possibly being TRBD1 (6 bases). V was cut by 2 bases and J by 10 bases, with 15 bases left in between. CDR3 length equals 14 residues. The CDR3 bases are TGTGCCAGCAGTTTAAGGGGGAATTACGCGATTCAGTACTTC. The encoded protein is CASSLRGNYAIQYF.

This chain links TRBV6-2 or TRBV6-3 with TRBJ2-1; 12 bases match TRBD2. Germline CDR1 MNHEY, CDR2 SVGEGT. There are 16 residues in the CDR3. V trimming: 10 bases; J trimming: 8 bases; junction bases outside the gene matches: 15. This chain's CDR3 is CATAAQLAGGFYEQFF. CDR3 sequence (DNA): TGTGCCACCGCGGCCCAACTAGCGGGGGGCTTCTATGAGCAGTTCTTC.

J is TRBJ1-1 and V is TRBV7-7; D gene unclear. V lost 4 bases, J lost 1 base, and 4 bases lay in between. Germline loops: CDR1 SSHAT, CDR2 FNYEAQ (reference sequence). The CDR3 contains 12 residues. Here the CDR3 reads CASSYKNTEAFF. For the CDR3, the DNA is TGTGCCAGCAGCTACAAGAACACTGAAGCTTTCTTT.

The V and J genes are TRBV14 and TRBJ1-2; the D is unclear. This CDR3 has 14 residues. Trimming shortened V by 1 base and J by 5 bases, and 11 bases separated the two germline ends. Germline CDR1 and CDR2: SGHDN and FVKESK. CDR3 residues: CASSQVGVGYGYTF. Here the CDR3 DNA reads TGTGCCAGCAGCCAAGTCGGGGTCGGGTATGGCTACACCTTC.

The rearrangement uses TRBV11-2 and TRBJ2-7; 9 bases align to TRBD2. CDR1 and CDR2 (germline): SGHAT, FQNNGV. The CDR3 runs 15 residues. V lost 1 base and J lost 0; bases outside the gene matches: 1. The CDR3 nucleotides read TGTGCCAGCAGCTTAGGACTAGCGGACTCCTACGAGCAGTACTTC. This codes for CASSLGLADSYEQYF.

This clonotype was counted a single time. The gene calls are TRBV6-6 and TRBJ2-7; 7 nucleotides agree with TRBD1. V lost 6 bases to trimming and J lost 3 bases; unmatched junction nucleotides: 8. The CDR3 totals 14 residues. Per germline, CDR1 MNHNY and CDR2 SVGAGI (reference sequence). DNA of the CDR3: TGTGCCAGCAGGGTACAGGGGCAGGGCTACGAGCAGTACTTC. Protein sequence: CASRVQGQGYEQYF.

V is TRBV7-8 and J is TRBJ1-4, with D maybe TRBD1 (5 bases). Between the trimmed V and J ends, which lost 8 bases and 7 bases, there was a span of 17 bases. CDR1 is SGHVS and CDR2 is FQNEAQ in the germline V gene. The length of the CDR3 is 14 residues. The CDR3 nucleotides are TGTGCCAGCCGCGAGGGGAGTGGCGGTGAAAAACTGTTTTTT. Translating it yields CASREGSGGEKLFF.

This chain links TRBV4-2 with TRBJ2-7; 8 nucleotides align to TRBD1. CDR1 is LGHNA, CDR2 YNFKEQ, per germline. The CDR3 is 13 residues long. J was trimmed by 4 bases and V by 4 bases; bases with no gene match: 3. The CDR3 loop is CASSRDRGYEQYF. In DNA form, the CDR3 reads TGTGCCAGCAGCCGTGACAGGGGTTACGAGCAGTACTTC.

This chain links TRBV28 with TRBJ2-7; TRBD2 agrees at 8 bases. V was pared by 5 bases and J by 7 bases, with 7 bases of the junction left unmatched. The CDR3 runs to 13 residues. Germline CDR1 reads MDHEN; CDR2 reads SYDVKM. The CDR3 sequence: CASSISGAREQYF. CDR3 in DNA: TGTGCCAGCAGTATTAGCGGGGCGCGGGAGCAGTACTTC.

J is TRBJ2-5 and V is TRBV3-1, with D perhaps matching TRBD1 (6 bases). Trimming removed 2 bases from V and 1 base from J, with 11 bases in between. Germline values: CDR1 LGHDT, CDR2 YNNKEL (reference sequence). The CDR3 has 15 amino acids. This CDR3 is CASSQTGMRQETQYF. The CDR3 region has the DNA TGTGCCAGCAGCCAAACAGGGATGCGCCAAGAGACCCAGTACTTC.

CDR3 loop: CASSTSMNTEAFF. The CDR3 DNA follows: TGCGCCAGCAGCACGAGCATGAACACTGAAGCTTTCTTT. The rearrangement joins TRBV5-1 to TRBJ1-1; D gene uncertain. V lost 4 bases and J 0 bases, leaving 7 bases between the germline ends. The CDR3 runs to 13 residues. CDR1 and CDR2 (germline): SGHRS, YFSETQ.

The rearrangement links TRBV2 to TRBJ2-4; 7 bases fit TRBD1. V trimming: 3 bases; J trimming: 1 base; junction bases outside the gene matches: 0. The CDR3 is 14 amino acids. From germline, CDR1 is SNHLY and CDR2 FYNNEI. CDR3 DNA sequence: TGTGCCAGCAGTGACAGGGGGGCCAAAAACATTCAGTACTTC. Amino acids: CASSDRGAKNIQYF.

The rearrangement joins TRBV7-2 to TRBJ1-1; TRBD1 might be the D (5 bases). Germline V gene sequence: CDR1 SGHTA, CDR2 FQGNSA. Trimming removed 0 bases at V and 5 bases at J, with 19 bases between. CDR3 length: 17 residues. Here the CDR3 reads CASSLAGRVKSGTEAFF. CDR3 nucleotides: TGTGCCAGCAGCTTAGCCGGCAGGGTGAAAAGCGGAACTGAAGCTTTCTTT.